This TCR beta chain derives from a study of cytomegalovirus exposure and HLA in healthy donors. Study-level background: The 95 to 150 validation repertoires were produced on the same platform as the 670 or so repertoires of the first cohort. This was reported in a later analysis.

Repertoires were generated with immunoSEQ multiplex PCR, while TCRdb's copy carries only in-frame clones and drops some. Of under 200,000 clones in the sample, approximately 87% were seen once. Study-level results: In vitro testing confirmed three CMV-associated chains as specific for CMV antigens. A subsequent analysis found that TCR clusters from the first cohort also tended to co-occur in the roughly 120 validation repertoires, with approximately 95% of cluster scores above 0. It was approximately 170 TCR beta chains that were listed as cytomegalovirus-associated.

In regard to this clone: Antigen specificity is unknown.

The V end lost 0 bases, the J end lost 3 bases, and 11 bases lay between the germline ends. Germline V gene sequence: CDR1 LGHNA, CDR2 YNFKEQ. The CDR3 loop spans 15 amino acids. The receptor comes from a young woman in good health and CMV-seronegative. Sequenced input: PBMCs. The rearrangement links TRBV4-2 to TRBJ1-2; D gene ambiguous. CDR3: CASSQDRGDYYGYTF. The CDR3 DNA is TGTGCCAGCAGCCAAGATCGTGGAGACTACTATGGCTACACCTTC.